A single sample gave rise to the 10 T cell receptor beta chains below, sequenced in a study of cytomegalovirus exposure and HLA in healthy donors. The PCR contained 60 Vbeta and 13 Jbeta primers. Clones were sequenced by immunoSEQ multiplex PCR, and TCRdb holds only the in-frame ones, with some missing. The sample has over 150,000 clones; roughly 79% are singletons. The sequenced sample was PBMCs. These TCRs come from a woman in her fifties or sixties in good health and CMV-seropositive.

Written as DNA, the CDR3 is TGTGCCAGCAGCCCATTCCAAACAGGGGGCGCAGGGGGCTACACCTTC. Amino acids: CASSPFQTGGAGGYTF. This chain links TRBV7-2 with TRBJ1-2; 9 bases match TRBD1. This CDR3 has 16 amino acids. Looked up from germline, CDR1 is SGHTA and CDR2 is FQGNSA. Unmatched junction bases numbered 15, after V lost 5 bases and J lost 8 bases.

This sequence joins TRBV25-1 and TRBJ1-5; no clear D. This CDR3 is built from 15 residues. The V end was cut by 8 bases, the J end by 1 base, with 15 bases between. From germline, CDR1 is MGHDK and CDR2 SYGVNS. CDR3 sequence (DNA): TGTGCCAGCGGAGGTGGTGTAAACAGCAATCAGCCCCAGCATTTT. Protein sequence: CASGGGVNSNQPQHF.

This chain connects TRBV29-1 to TRBJ1-1; a possible D gene is TRBD1 (5 bases). The ends were cut back, 3 bases at V and 4 bases at J, with 15 bases in the middle. The CDR3 is 14 residues long. CDR1 SQVTM and CDR2 ANQGSEA come from the germline V gene. The CDR3 DNA sequence: TGCAGCGTTGACGGGGTCGCGGGGACCACTGAAGCTTTCTTT. Amino acid sequence: CSVDGVAGTTEAFF.

This clone showed up many times. CDR3 loop: CASMPGQGFLGNQPQHF. Here the CDR3 DNA reads TGTGCCAGTATGCCGGGACAGGGATTTTTGGGCAATCAGCCCCAGCATTTT. V usage is TRBV19 and J usage is TRBJ1-5, with 9 bases that match TRBD1. The junction had 12 bases not matched to a gene; V was cut back by 7 bases and J by 2 bases. The CDR3 contains 17 residues. Germline loops: CDR1 LNHDA, CDR2 SQIVND (reference sequence).

This chain links TRBV14 with TRBJ1-5, with 7 positions matching TRBD1. The V and J ends lost 3 bases and 9 bases, in that order; junction bases with no gene match: 8. CDR3 length: 14 amino acids. In germline, CDR1 is SGHDN, CDR2 FVKESK. The CDR3 sequence is CASSHTRGAWPQHF. The CDR3 DNA reads TGTGCCAGCAGCCATACCAGGGGGGCCTGGCCCCAGCATTTT.

This rearrangement joins TRBV7-2 to TRBJ2-5; TRBD2 aligns across 7 bases. The germline gives CDR1 SGHTA, CDR2 FQGNSA. CDR3 size: 13 residues. V was pared by 5 bases and J by 11 bases, with 11 bases of the junction left unmatched. The CDR3 DNA sequence: TGTGCCAGCAGCCAAGACCCAGGGAGGGCTCAGTACTTC. Protein product: CASSQDPGRAQYF.

The V call is TRBV7-2, the J call TRBJ2-7; TRBD2 aligns across 13 bases. This CDR3 has 14 residues. Germline assignment: CDR1 SGHTA and CDR2 FQGNSA. V lost 5 bases and J lost 3; bases outside the gene matches: 1. This chain's CDR3 is CASSRTSGSYEQYF. The CDR3 DNA follows: TGTGCCAGCAGCAGGACTAGCGGGAGCTACGAGCAGTACTTC.

This chain uses TRBV5-1 with TRBJ2-7; D is perhaps TRBD1 (6 bases). CDR1 is SGHRS and CDR2 is YFSETQ in the germline V gene. This CDR3 has 14 amino acids. With 7 bases removed from V and 5 bases from J, the gap between germline ends came to 19 bases. The CDR3 protein is CASSLGTLSDEQYF. The CDR3, as DNA: TGCGCCAGCTCCCTCGGGACACTTAGCGACGAGCAGTACTTC.

The DNA for the CDR3 is TGTGCCAGCACGCAACAGGGAACGACTGAAGCTTTCTTT. Encoded protein: CASTQQGTTEAFF. The chain combines TRBV27 with TRBJ1-1; a weak D match, TRBD1 (6 bases). The germline V gene encodes CDR1 MNHEY and CDR2 SMNVEV (reference sequence). This CDR3 spans 13 amino acids. Trimming left V 7 bases short and J 5 bases short, with 14 bases between.

This chain links TRBV5-4 with TRBJ1-1, with TRBD1 identical over 8 bases. Trimming took 2 bases from V and 5 from J; bases not matched to a gene: 5. This CDR3 spans 14 amino acids. Germline V gene data show CDR1 as SGHNT and CDR2 as YYREEE (reference sequence). The chain's CDR3 is CASSFNRGRTEAFF. The CDR3 DNA reads as TGTGCCAGCAGCTTTAACAGGGGGAGGACTGAAGCTTTCTTT.